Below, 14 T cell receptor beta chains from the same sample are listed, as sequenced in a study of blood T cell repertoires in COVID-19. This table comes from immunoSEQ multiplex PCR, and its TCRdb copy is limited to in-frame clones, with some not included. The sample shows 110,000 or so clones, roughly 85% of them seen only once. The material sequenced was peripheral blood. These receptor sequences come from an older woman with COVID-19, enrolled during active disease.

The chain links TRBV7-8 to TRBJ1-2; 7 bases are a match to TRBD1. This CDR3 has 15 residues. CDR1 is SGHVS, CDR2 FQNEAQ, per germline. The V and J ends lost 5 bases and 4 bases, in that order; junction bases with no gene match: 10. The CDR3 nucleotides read TGTGCCAGCAGCAGAGACAGGGAGCCAGGCTATGGCTACACCTTC. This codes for CASSRDREPGYGYTF.

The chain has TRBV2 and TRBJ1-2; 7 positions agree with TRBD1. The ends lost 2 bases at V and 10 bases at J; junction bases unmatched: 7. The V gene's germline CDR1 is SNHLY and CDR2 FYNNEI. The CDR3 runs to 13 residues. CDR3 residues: CASSEQGGHDYTF. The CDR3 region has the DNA TGTGCCAGCAGTGAACAGGGGGGACACGACTACACCTTC. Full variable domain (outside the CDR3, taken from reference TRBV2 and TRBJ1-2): EPEVTQTPSHQVTQMGQEVILRCVPISNHLYFYWYRQILGQKVEFLVSFYNNEISEKSEIFDDQFSVERPDGSNFTLKIRSTKLEDSAMYFCASSEQGGHDYTFGSGTRLTVV.

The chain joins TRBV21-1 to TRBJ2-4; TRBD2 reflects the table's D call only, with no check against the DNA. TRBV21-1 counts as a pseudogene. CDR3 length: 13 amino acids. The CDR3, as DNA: TGTTATCCCCCCAACTGCTCCAAAAACATTCAGTACTTC. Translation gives CYPPNCSKNIQYF.

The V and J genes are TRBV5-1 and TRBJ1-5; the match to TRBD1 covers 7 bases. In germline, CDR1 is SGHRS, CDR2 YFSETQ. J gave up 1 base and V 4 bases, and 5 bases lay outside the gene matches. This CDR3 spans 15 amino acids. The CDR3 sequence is CASSRTGESNQPQHF. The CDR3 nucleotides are TGCGCCAGCAGCCGCACAGGGGAGAGCAATCAGCCCCAGCATTTT.

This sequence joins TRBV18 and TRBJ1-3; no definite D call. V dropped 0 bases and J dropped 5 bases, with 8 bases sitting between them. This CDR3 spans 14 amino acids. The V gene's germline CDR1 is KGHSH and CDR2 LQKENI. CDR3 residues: CASSPPTIRNTIYF. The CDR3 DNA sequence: TGTGCCAGCTCACCACCGACAATAAGAAACACCATATATTTT.

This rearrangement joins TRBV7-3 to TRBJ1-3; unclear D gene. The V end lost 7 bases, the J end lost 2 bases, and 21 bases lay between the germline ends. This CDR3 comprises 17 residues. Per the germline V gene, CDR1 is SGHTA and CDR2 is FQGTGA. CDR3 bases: TGTGCCAGCAATCTTAACCCCGCAGTCAACCCTGGAAACACCATATATTTT. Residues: CASNLNPAVNPGNTIYF.

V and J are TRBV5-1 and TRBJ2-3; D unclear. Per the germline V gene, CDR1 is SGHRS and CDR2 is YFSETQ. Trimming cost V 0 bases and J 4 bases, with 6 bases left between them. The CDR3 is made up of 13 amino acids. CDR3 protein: CASSLDGSDTQYF. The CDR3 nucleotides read TGCGCCAGCAGCTTGGATGGCTCAGATACGCAGTATTTT.

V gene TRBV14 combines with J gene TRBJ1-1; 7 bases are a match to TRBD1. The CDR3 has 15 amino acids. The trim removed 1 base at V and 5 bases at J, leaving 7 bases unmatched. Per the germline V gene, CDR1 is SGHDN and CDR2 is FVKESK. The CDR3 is CASSQGHSRGTEAFF. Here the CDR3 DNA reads TGTGCCAGCAGCCAAGGTCATAGCAGGGGGACTGAAGCTTTCTTT.

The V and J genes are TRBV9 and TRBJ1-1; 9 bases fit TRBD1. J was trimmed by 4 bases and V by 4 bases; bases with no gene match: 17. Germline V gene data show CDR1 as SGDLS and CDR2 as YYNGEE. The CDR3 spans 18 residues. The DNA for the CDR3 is TGTGCCAGCAGCATCTTTCCCACAGGGGGCACGTCGAGCACTGAAGCTTTCTTT. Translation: CASSIFPTGGTSSTEAFF.

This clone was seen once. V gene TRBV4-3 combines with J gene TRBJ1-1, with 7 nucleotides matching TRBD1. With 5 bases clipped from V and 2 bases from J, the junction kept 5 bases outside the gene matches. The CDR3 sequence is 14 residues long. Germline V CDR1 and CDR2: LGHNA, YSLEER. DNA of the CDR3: TGCGCCAGCAGCTCCGGGACAGCCAACACTGAAGCTTTCTTT. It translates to CASSSGTANTEAFF.

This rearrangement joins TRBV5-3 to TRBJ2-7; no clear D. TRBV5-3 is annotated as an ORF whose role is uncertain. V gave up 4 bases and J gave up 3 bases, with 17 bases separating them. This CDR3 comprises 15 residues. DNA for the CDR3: TGTGCCAGAAGCCTCCTCTGCAGGCCCCTCTACGAGCAGTACTTC. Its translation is CARSLLCRPLYEQYF.

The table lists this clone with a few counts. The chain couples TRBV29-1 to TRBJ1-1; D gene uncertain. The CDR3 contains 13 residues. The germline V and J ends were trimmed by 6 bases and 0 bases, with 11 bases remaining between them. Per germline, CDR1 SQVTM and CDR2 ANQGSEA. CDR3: CSVPSAVNTEAFF. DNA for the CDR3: TGCAGCGTCCCGTCGGCGGTGAACACTGAAGCTTTCTTT.

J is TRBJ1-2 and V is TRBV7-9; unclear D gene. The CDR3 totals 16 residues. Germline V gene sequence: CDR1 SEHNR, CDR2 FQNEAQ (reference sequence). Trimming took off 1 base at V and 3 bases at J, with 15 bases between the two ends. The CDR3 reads CASSLGERIGDYGYTF. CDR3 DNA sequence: TGTGCCAGCAGCTTAGGGGAGAGGATAGGAGACTATGGCTACACCTTC.

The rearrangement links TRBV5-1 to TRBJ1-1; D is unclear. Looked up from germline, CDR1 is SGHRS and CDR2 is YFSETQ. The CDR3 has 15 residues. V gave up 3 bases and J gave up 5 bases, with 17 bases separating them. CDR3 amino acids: CASSSQALGGTEAFF. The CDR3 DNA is TGCGCCAGCAGCTCGCAGGCTCTAGGCGGGACTGAAGCTTTCTTT. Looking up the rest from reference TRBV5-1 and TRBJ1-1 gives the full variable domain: KAGVTQTPRYLIKTRGQQVTLSCSPISGHRSVSWYQQTPGQGLQFLFEYFSETQRNKGNFPGRFSGRQFSNSRSEMNVSTLELGDSALYLCASSSQALGGTEAFFGQGTRLTVV.